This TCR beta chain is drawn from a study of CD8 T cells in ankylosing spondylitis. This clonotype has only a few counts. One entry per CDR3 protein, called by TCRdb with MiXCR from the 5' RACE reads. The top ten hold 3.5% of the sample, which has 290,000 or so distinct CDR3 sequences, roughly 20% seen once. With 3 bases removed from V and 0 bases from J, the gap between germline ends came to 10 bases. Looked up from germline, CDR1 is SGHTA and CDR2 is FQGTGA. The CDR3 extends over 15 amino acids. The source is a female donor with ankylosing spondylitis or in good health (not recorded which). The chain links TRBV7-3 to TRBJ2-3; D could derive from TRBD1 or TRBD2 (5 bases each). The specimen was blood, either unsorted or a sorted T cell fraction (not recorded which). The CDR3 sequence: CASSLFRGSTDTQYF. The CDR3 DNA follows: TGTGCCAGCAGCTTGTTTCGGGGCAGCACAGATACGCAGTATTTT.